The T cell receptor (beta chain) under discussion was sequenced for a study of blood T cell repertoires in COVID-19. Overall study context: T cells, B-cell-depleted T cells, or PBMCs provided the cDNA or gDNA that served as material.

This CDR3 is 14 amino acids long. The trim removed 4 bases at V and 4 bases at J, leaving 5 bases unmatched. Germline V lookup: CDR1 MDHEN, CDR2 SYDVKM. The table came from immunoSEQ multiplex PCR; TCRdb's copy has only in-frame clones and leaves some out. The sample records some 22,000 clones, roughly 85% being singletons. The sample taken for sequencing was peripheral blood. The origin of this receptor is a man between 65 and 85 years old in a cohort sampled during active COVID-19. The gene calls are TRBV28 and TRBJ2-3; TRBD2 matches 7 bases. CDR3 nucleotide sequence: TGTGCCAGCAGTTGGGGAGGGCCTTCAGATACGCAGTATTTT. Amino acid sequence: CASSWGGPSDTQYF.